The subject of this entry is one T cell receptor (beta chain). There are 12 residues in the CDR3. This sample stems from a study of T cell responses to AZD1222 COVID-19 vaccine. Generated by immunoSEQ multiplex PCR, the TCRdb table keeps only in-frame clones and is missing some. The table shows fewer than 75,000 clones, with under 95% occurring only once. The sequence was obtained from an adult who received the MenACWY meningococcal vaccine as a control. Sequences were derived from peripheral blood, sampled 28 days after the second dose of the MenACWY control vaccine. The chain uses TRBV21-1 and TRBJ1-2. TRBV21-1 is a pseudogene locus. CDR3 protein: CASSRSGNGYTF. In nucleotides, the CDR3 is TGTGCCAGCAGCCGTTCGGGTAATGGCTACACCTTC.